The T cell receptor beta chain under discussion was sequenced for a study of molecular identifiers for immune sequencing clone quantification. In TCRdb, the PCR reads were re-called with MiXCR into one record per CDR3 protein. In the table there are tens of thousands of distinct CDR3 sequences, 36% of which are singletons. This clonotype was recorded a few times. The germline CDR1 and CDR2 sequences are LGHNA and YSLEER. The CDR3 covers 15 residues. V lost 2 bases and J lost 7; bases outside the gene matches: 7. The chain joins TRBV4-3 to TRBJ1-4; 7 nucleotides match TRBD1. This clonotype originated in a human donor in good health. Some libraries in this study had Jurkat cell RNA spiked in. The sequenced sample was naive CD8+ T cells from blood, with Jurkat cell RNA spiked in. Subset indicated: FACS-sorted CD8+CD4-CCR7+CD45RA+ naive T cells. The CDR3 spells CASSQLTGAGEKLFF. CDR3 DNA: TGCGCCAGCAGCCAACTTACAGGGGCGGGTGAAAAACTGTTTTTT.